A selection of T cell receptor beta chains follows, all from one sample in a study of cytotoxic CD8 clonotypes in ibrutinib-treated CLL. Data came from immunoSEQ multiplex PCR; TCRdb stores just in-frame clones and leaves some out. The sample includes tens of thousands of clones, roughly 53% of them seen just once. The sample here was PBMCs, taken after 12 months of ibrutinib treatment. Receptors originate from a human donor with chronic lymphocytic leukemia. The conserved cysteine and the conserved F or W are not part of the CDR3 here.

TRBV28	TRBJ1-5	ASTLGDRGDQPQH
TRBV5-4	TRBJ2-3	ASSREDRGLNTQY
TRBV14	TRBJ2-7	ASSQVDEQY
TRBV18	TRBJ2-7	ASSPPARGSIYEQY
TRBV21-1	TRBJ1-6	ASTGNSPLH
TRBV9	TRBJ2-1	ASSVVPRRTGNEQF
TRBV7-6	TRBJ1-1	ASSSRGGNTEAF
TRBV6-4	TRBJ2-7	ASSLFIGGMSYEQY
TRBV28	TRBJ2-3	ASSFSGSMYTQY
TRBV10-2	TRBJ2-6	ASRDRAGANVLT
TRBV6-1	TRBJ1-2	ASSEAPGQLYGYT
TRBV5-1	TRBJ1-4	ASSLGGADEKLF
TRBV5-1	TRBJ2-1	ASSRRDRDDEQF
TRBV25-1	TRBJ1-2	ASSSSTAFNYGYT
TRBV7-9	TRBJ1-4	ASSRRPGEKLF
TRBV5-1	TRBJ1-1	ASSPDSFRSTEAF
TRBV15	TRBJ1-5	ATRDGGKLGQPQH
TRBV5-1	TRBJ1-1	ASSVTANTEAF
TRBV4-2	TRBJ1-5	ASSLDREEPQH
TRBV7-9	TRBJ1-2	ASSLERRGYT
TRBV7-9	TRBJ1-1	ASSSLGTGNTEAF
TRBV18	TRBJ1-1	ASSPPTGGASGAF
TRBV10-3	TRBJ1-1	AISIKNTEAF
TRBV19	TRBJ1-4	ASSIPGWNEKLF
TRBV10-1	TRBJ2-5	ASSEEGAEETQY
TRBV21-1	TRBJ2-3	ASSNGPSGATDTQY
TRBV19	TRBJ2-5	ASSLPSGTSGKVVETQY
TRBV28	TRBJ1-2	ASSFTDGGYT
TRBV2	TRBJ2-7	ASRESTGTYEQY
TRBV6-1	TRBJ1-2	ASSRQGEAYGYT
TRBV9	TRBJ1-1	ASSVEAMNTEAF
TRBV7-8	TRBJ2-3	ASSLNRVGSTDTQY
TRBV27	TRBJ2-5	ASSLTRQGTGETQY
TRBV5-1	TRBJ2-5	ASSLEGARETQY
TRBV28	TRBJ1-3	ASSSTGLGNTIY
TRBV5-6	TRBJ1-5	ASSGPGPGGNQPQH
TRBV2	TRBJ2-6	ASSSDRLKANVLT
TRBV28	TRBJ2-7	ASSLGLAGHYEQY
TRBV2	TRBJ1-1	ASKGDKGTEAF
TRBV28	TRBJ1-3	ASSEGVENTIY
TRBV28	TRBJ2-7	ASSSTREQY
TRBV7-9	TRBJ1-4	ASSSGNEKLF